This is a list of T cell receptor beta chains from one sample in a study of T cell repertoires in cytomegalovirus infection. Using its own MiXCR run on the reads, TCRdb lists one record per CDR3 protein. Of approximately 270,000 distinct CDR3 sequences in the sample, about 20% were seen once. No antigen is known for these receptors. This material consisted of cultured PBMCs, taken from culture after CMV antigen stimulation. Receptor source: a human donor in good health (CMV status not recorded). Some clones in this sample may be carry-over from other donors' samples. The CDR3 runs from the conserved cysteine through the conserved F or W. D genes are given only for firm matches. Where a row states a size, it is once, few, many or the class of an expanded clone; other rows omit it.

V,D,J,size,CDR3,DNA
TRBV7-2,TRBD1,TRBJ1-1,few,CASSAGTGAEAFF,TGTGCCAGCAGCGCCGGGACAGGGGCGGAAGCTTTCTTT
TRBV6-1,-,TRBJ2-3,-,CASDGGTDTQYF,TGTGCCAGTGACGGAGGGACAGATACGCAGTATTTT
TRBV29-1,TRBD2,TRBJ2-3,-,CSSKEAGGGGTDTQYF,TGCAGCTCAAAGGAGGCGGGGGGCGGGGGCACAGATACGCAGTATTTT
TRBV6-2/TRBV6-3,-,TRBJ1-5,few,CASSYGDREYSNQPQHF,TGTGCCAGCAGTTATGGTGACAGAGAGTATAGCAATCAGCCCCAGCATTTT
TRBV7-2,-,TRBJ2-5,many,CASSLAGRDETQYF,TGTGCCAGCAGCTTAGCGGGCAGGGATGAGACCCAGTACTTC
TRBV27,-,TRBJ2-1,-,CASSLRRESQTYNEQFF,TGTGCCAGCAGTTTACGCCGGGAGAGCCAAACCTACAATGAGCAGTTCTTC
TRBV15,-,TRBJ2-3,-,CATSGGGANTDTQYF,TGTGCCACCAGCGGGGGGGGCGCGAACACAGATACGCAGTATTTT
TRBV6-2/TRBV6-3,-,TRBJ1-1,-,CASSGQNVNTEAFF,TGTGCCAGCAGCGGACAAAATGTGAACACTGAAGCTTTCTTT
TRBV19,-,TRBJ2-2,many,CASSSGLLNTGELFF,TGTGCCAGTAGTTCAGGGCTTCTGAACACCGGGGAGCTGTTTTTT
TRBV6-1,-,TRBJ1-3,-,CASRQHSGNTIYF,TGTGCCAGCCGACAGCACTCTGGAAACACCATATATTTT
TRBV11-1,-,TRBJ1-2,few,CASSSTGTYGYTF,TGTGCCAGCAGCTCCACGGGGACCTATGGCTACACCTTC
TRBV7-2,-,TRBJ1-1,many,CASSLEVSTTEAFF,TGTGCCAGCAGCTTAGAGGTTTCAACCACTGAAGCTTTCTTT
TRBV12-3/TRBV12-4,TRBD2,TRBJ2-7,-,CASSTRLAARRQYF,TGTGCCAGCAGTACAAGACTAGCGGCCAGGAGGCAGTACTTC
TRBV12-3/TRBV12-4,-,TRBJ1-1,few,CASSLAGGETEAFF,TGTGCCAGCAGTTTAGCGGGGGGGGAGACTGAAGCTTTCTTT
TRBV7-2,-,TRBJ2-1,many,CASSTYGVNEQFF,TGTGCCAGCAGCACTTACGGCGTCAATGAGCAGTTCTTC
TRBV19,-,TRBJ2-1,few,CASTSSHEQFF,TGTGCCAGTACTAGTTCCCATGAGCAGTTCTTC
TRBV6-5,-,TRBJ1-1,few,CASSSTGRWQGRVLTEAFF,TGTGCCAGCAGTTCGACCGGCCGGTGGCAGGGGAGAGTCTTAACTGAAGCTTTCTTT
TRBV6-5,-,TRBJ1-1,many,CASSYSDPLQDTEAFF,TGTGCCAGCAGTTACTCAGACCCCTTACAGGACACTGAAGCTTTCTTT
TRBV7-2,-,TRBJ2-2,many,CASSVSGELFF,TGTGCCAGTTCCGTCTCCGGGGAGCTGTTTTTT
TRBV12-3/TRBV12-4,-,TRBJ1-3,few,CASSDRARNTIYF,TGTGCCAGCAGCGACCGGGCGAGGAACACCATATATTTT
TRBV5-4,-,TRBJ1-2,few,CASSLAPGGYGYTF,TGTGCCAGCAGCTTGGCCCCGGGGGGCTATGGCTACACCTTC
TRBV12-3/TRBV12-4,-,TRBJ1-1,few,CASSGTRYTGAFF,TGTGCCAGCAGTGGGACACGATATACGGGGGCTTTCTTT
TRBV7-2,-,TRBJ2-5,-,CASSPLARARETQYF,TGTGCCAGCAGCCCGCTAGCGAGGGCCAGGGAGACCCAGTACTTC